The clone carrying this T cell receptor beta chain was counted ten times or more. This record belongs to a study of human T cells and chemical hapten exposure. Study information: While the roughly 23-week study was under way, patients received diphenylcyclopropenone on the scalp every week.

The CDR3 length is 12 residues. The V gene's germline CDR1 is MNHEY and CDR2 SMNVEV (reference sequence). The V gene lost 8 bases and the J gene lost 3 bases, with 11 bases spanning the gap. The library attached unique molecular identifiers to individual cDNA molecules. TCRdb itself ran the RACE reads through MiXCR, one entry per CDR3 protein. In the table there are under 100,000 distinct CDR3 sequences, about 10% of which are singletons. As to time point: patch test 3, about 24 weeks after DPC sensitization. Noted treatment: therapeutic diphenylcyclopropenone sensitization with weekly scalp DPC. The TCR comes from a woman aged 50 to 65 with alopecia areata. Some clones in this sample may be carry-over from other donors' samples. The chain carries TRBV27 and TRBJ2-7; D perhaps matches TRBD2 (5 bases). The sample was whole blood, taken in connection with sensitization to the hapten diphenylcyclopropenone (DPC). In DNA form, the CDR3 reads TGTGCCAGCCCGGCGGGCGTCTACGAGCAGTACTTC. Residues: CASPAGVYEQYF.